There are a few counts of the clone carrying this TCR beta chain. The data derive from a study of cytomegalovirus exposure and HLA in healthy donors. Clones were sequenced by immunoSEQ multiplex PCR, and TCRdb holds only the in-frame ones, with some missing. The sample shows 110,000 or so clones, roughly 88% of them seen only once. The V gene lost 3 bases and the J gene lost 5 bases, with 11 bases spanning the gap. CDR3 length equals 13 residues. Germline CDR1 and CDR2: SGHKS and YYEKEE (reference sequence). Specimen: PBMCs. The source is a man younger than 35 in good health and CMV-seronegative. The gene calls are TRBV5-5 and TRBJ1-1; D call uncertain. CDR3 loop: CASSSERGTEAFF. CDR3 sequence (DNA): TGTGCCAGCAGCTCCGAGCGCGGAACTGAAGCTTTCTTT. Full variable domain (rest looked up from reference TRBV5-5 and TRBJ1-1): DAGVTQSPTHLIKTRGQQVTLRCSPISGHKSVSWYQQVLGQGPQFIFQYYEKEERGRGNFPDRFSARQFPNYSSELNVNALLLGDSALYLCASSSERGTEAFFGQGTRLTVV.